This T cell receptor beta chain was identified during a study of blood T cell repertoires in COVID-19. The repertoire was sequenced with immunoSEQ multiplex PCR; TCRdb's copy has only in-frame clones and lacks some. The sample lists approximately 450,000 clones; 80% to 90% were seen once. The CDR3 runs 16 residues. V was shortened by 2 bases and J by 0 bases, with 14 bases between the two germline ends. The germline gives CDR1 SGHTS, CDR2 YDEGEE. Participants were aged about 18 to 90 years, lived in 20 to 25 US areas, and enrolled virtually. Cohorts were determined from participant-reported clinical history.

The chain joins TRBV5-8 to TRBJ1-1; no definite D call. Sequenced: PBMCs or T cells enriched from blood (not recorded which). This receptor was taken from a man under 40 who had recovered from COVID-19. The chain's CDR3 is CASSFSSGTLNTEAFF. The CDR3, as DNA: TGTGCCAGCAGCTTTTCCTCTGGCACCCTGAACACTGAAGCTTTCTTT. The full variable domain, rest sourced from reference TRBV5-8 and TRBJ1-1, is EAGVTQSPTHLIKTRGQQATLRCSPISGHTSVYWYQQALGLGLQFLLWYDEGEERNRGNFPPRFSGRQFPNYSSELNVNALELEDSALYLCASSFSSGTLNTEAFFGQGTRLTVV.